This T cell receptor (beta chain) came from a study of T cell responses to AZD1222 COVID-19 vaccine listed by TCRdb under 2021. At the level of the whole study: TCR sequencing covered 230 or so trial participants: approximately 200 given two doses of AZD1222 and 26 given two doses of MenACWY control vaccine. Trial participants were enrolled by age into subgroups of 18-55, 56-69 and 70-plus years, and about 150, 27 and 61 TCR-sequenced participants, respectively, were included in these subgroups. Broad study findings and their caveats: After two AZD1222 doses, both the breadth and the depth of spike-specific TCRs were significantly higher than at day 0 and than in MenACWY recipients. Nearly half of unique spike-specific TCRs reportedly recognized epitopes outside regions mutated in the B.1.351 and B.1.1.7 variants. In the small 56-69-year group, the increase in depth fell short of significance, most likely because of low power. Participants were mostly white British and included more females than males, and it was suggested by the authors that clonal diversity may have been underestimated. No day 14 peak-response samples were available, so repertoires were characterized only after the peak T cell response. CD4 TCRs associated with the vaccine covered the entire spike protein, and the dominant responses were in regions 160-218 and 743-854. Conclusions about previously exposed vaccinees are limited because only five to seven AZD1222 recipients were SARS-CoV-2 seropositive at baseline.

This sample's time point label indicates: about 28 days (+/-7) after the second vaccine dose. This specimen's treatment or condition label, per the study, means: meningococcal conjugate vaccine given as trial control. Samples from vaccinated people were obtained from the UK trials COV001 and COV002, which included a single-blind randomized controlled phase 2/3 trial of AZD1222 (ChAdOx1 nCoV-19) in healthy adults. For TCRbeta chain sequencing, PBMC samples from trial participants were taken at day 0 and at day 28 after the second dose. The CDR3 regions of human TCRbeta chains were analyzed by immunosequencing. As for how the authors treated the data: TCRs in the repertoires were matched against a reference library of SARS-CoV-2-specific TCRs that had been generated with the MIRA antigen-specificity platform. Breadth meant the fraction of unique TCRs that were SARS-CoV-2-associated, whereas depth meant the fraction of total T cells that were SARS-CoV-2-associated. Each spike-specific TCR was assigned to its reactive spike region and to a CD4 or CD8 class using the MIRA data. Log10-transformed breadth and depth values were compared by one-way ANOVA with Sidak's multiple comparisons tests. TCRdb re-hosts the immuneACCESS table, in-frame sequences only. Its copies lack some clones; in the studies checked, an unresolved V gene accounts for under half of them, and the cause for the rest is not known. V and J calls plus clone size are reproduced from that table; the DNA served to infer D and trimming. The sample records roughly 190,000 clones, roughly nine tenths of which are singletons. The ten largest clones represent about 4% of the sample.

The germline V gene (reference sequence) provides CDR1 LNHDA and CDR2 SQIVND. Germline trimming: 5 bases from V, 4 bases from J; junction bases outside gene matches: 4. The CDR3 contains 13 residues, cysteine and phenylalanine counted. The only DNA kept is the CDR3, 39 bases in frame from the first base. As concerns this clone: It lacks a known antigen. Base-call qualities are not available, and no considerably larger clone is one nucleotide away.

The origin of this receptor is an adult who received the MenACWY meningococcal vaccine as a control. The chain is encoded by TRBV19 joined to TRBJ2-5; 7 central nucleotides agree with TRBD1. The sequenced sample was peripheral blood, obtained 28 days after the second dose of the MenACWY control vaccine. Here is the DNA: TGTGCCAGTAGTGAAGGGGGCGCAGAGACCCAGTACTTC. Translation gives CASSEGGAETQYF. This CDR3, with the reference TRBV19 and TRBJ2-5 proteins standing in past its ends, gives the full variable domain DGGITQSPKYLFRKEGQNVTLSCEQNLNHDAMYWYRQDPGQGLRLIYYSQIVNDFQKGDIAEGYSVSREKKESFPLTVTSAQKNPTAFYLCASSEGGAETQYFGPGTRLLVL.